One and the same sample provided the 7 T cell receptor beta chains below, sequenced in a study of blood T cell repertoires in COVID-19. Here immunoSEQ multiplex PCR was the method, and the copy in TCRdb shows in-frame clones only, minus some. Among tens of thousands of clones listed, about 85% were seen once. The specimen sequenced was peripheral blood. Receptor source: a man aged 55 to 69 with COVID-19, enrolled during active disease.

The chain links TRBV28 to TRBJ1-4; 8 bases map to TRBD1. This CDR3 comprises 15 residues. Unmatched junction bases numbered 5, after V lost 6 bases and J lost 2 bases. Germline V CDR1 and CDR2: MDHEN, SYDVKM. CDR3 in amino acids: CASRAGGNTNEKLFF. As DNA, the CDR3 is TGTGCCAGCAGGGCAGGGGGCAATACTAATGAAAAACTGTTTTTT.

The J gene is TRBJ1-2, the V gene TRBV24-1, with TRBD1 identical over 8 bases. Germline V gene sequence: CDR1 KGHDR, CDR2 SFDVKD. The J segment lost 4 bases and the V segment lost 3 bases, leaving 3 bases of the junction unmatched. CDR3 length: 14 residues. For the CDR3, the DNA is TGTGCCACCAGTGATAGGACAGGGAGCTATGGCTACACCTTC. Translated, it gives CATSDRTGSYGYTF.

The gene calls are TRBV28 and TRBJ2-5, with D perhaps matching TRBD1 (5 bases). This CDR3 is 15 amino acids long. Deletions cut 5 bases from V and 2 bases from J, with 15 bases between. Germline assignment: CDR1 MDHEN and CDR2 SYDVKM. For the CDR3, the DNA is TGTGCCAGCAGTCGAACGACAGTGGATCAAGAGACCCAGTACTTC. This sequence encodes CASSRTTVDQETQYF.

This chain links TRBV3-1 (or the pseudogene TRBV3-2) with TRBJ1-3; D is uncertain. Germline V gives CDR1 LGHDT, CDR2 YNNKEL (reference sequence). Trimming pared 1 base from V and 2 bases from J, leaving 3 bases between. The CDR3 is 13 amino acids. The DNA for the CDR3 is TGTGCCAGCAGCCAAGTAGCTGGAAACACCATATATTTT. It specifies CASSQVAGNTIYF.

This clone was observed a single time. The DNA for the CDR3 is TGTGCCAGCAGCAAACTCACACAGGGTAGCACAGATACGCAGTATTTT. This encodes CASSKLTQGSTDTQYF. The chain employs TRBV25-1 and TRBJ2-3, with D tentatively TRBD1 (6 bases). CDR3 size: 16 residues. Germline CDR1 MGHDK, CDR2 SYGVNS. Trimming removed 6 bases at V and 0 bases at J, with 16 bases between. The variable domain in full, with the rest retrieved from reference TRBV25-1 and TRBJ2-3, is EADIYQTPRYLVIGTGKKITLECSQTMGHDKMYWYQQDPGMELHLIHYSYGVNSTEKGDLSSESTVSRIRTEHFPLTLESARPSHTSQYLCASSKLTQGSTDTQYFGPGTRLTVL.

The chain recombines TRBV19 with TRBJ1-1; no reliable D call. Between the trimmed V and J ends, which lost 6 bases and 5 bases, there was a span of 19 bases. This CDR3 has 15 amino acids. Germline V CDR1 and CDR2: LNHDA, SQIVND (reference sequence). CDR3 protein: CASSYYAVGGTEAFF. Written as DNA, the CDR3 is TGTGCCAGTAGCTATTACGCGGTGGGAGGGACTGAAGCTTTCTTT.

The chain joins TRBV29-1 to TRBJ2-7; D tentatively reads TRBD1 or TRBD2 (7 bases each). The germline V gene encodes CDR1 SQVTM and CDR2 ANQGSEA. The V end was cut by 7 bases, the J end by 6 bases, with 19 bases between. This CDR3 spans 13 amino acids. CDR3 in DNA: TGCAGCGGGGGGACAGATTGGGAGGGCGAGCAGTACTTC. Amino acid sequence: CSGGTDWEGEQYF.